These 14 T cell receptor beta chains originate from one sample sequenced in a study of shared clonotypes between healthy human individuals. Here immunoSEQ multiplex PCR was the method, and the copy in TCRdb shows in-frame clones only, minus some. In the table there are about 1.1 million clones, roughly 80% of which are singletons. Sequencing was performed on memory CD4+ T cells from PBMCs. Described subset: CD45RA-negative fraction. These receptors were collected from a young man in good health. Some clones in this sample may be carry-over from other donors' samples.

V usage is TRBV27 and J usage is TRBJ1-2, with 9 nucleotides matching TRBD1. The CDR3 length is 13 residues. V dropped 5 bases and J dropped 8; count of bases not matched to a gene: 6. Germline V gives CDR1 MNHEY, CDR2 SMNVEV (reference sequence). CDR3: CASSQRQGGGYTF. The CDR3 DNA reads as TGTGCCAGCAGTCAAAGACAGGGGGGCGGCTACACCTTC.

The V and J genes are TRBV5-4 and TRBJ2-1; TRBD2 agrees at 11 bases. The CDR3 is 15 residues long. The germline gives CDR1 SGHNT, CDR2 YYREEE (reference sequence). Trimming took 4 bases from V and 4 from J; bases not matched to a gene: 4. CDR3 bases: TGTGCCAGCAGCGCCGGACTAGCGGGTTACAATGAGCAGTTCTTC. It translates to CASSAGLAGYNEQFF.

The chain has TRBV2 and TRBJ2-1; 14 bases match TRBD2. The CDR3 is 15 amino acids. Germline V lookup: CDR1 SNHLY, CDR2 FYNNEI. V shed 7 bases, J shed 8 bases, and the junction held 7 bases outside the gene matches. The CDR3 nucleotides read TGTGCCAGCACCGGGACTAGCGGGAGTCGCGATGAGCAGTTCTTC. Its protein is CASTGTSGSRDEQFF. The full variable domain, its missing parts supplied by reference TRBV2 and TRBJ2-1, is EPEVTQTPSHQVTQMGQEVILRCVPISNHLYFYWYRQILGQKVEFLVSFYNNEISEKSEIFDDQFSVERPDGSNFTLKIRSTKLEDSAMYFCASTGTSGSRDEQFFGPGTRLTVL.

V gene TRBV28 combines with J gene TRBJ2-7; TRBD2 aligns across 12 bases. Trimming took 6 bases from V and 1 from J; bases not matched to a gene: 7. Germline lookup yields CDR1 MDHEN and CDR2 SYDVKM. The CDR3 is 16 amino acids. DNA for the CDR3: TGTGCCAGCAGACGACTAGCGGGAGCTGAGTCCTACGAGCAGTACTTC. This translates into CASRRLAGAESYEQYF.

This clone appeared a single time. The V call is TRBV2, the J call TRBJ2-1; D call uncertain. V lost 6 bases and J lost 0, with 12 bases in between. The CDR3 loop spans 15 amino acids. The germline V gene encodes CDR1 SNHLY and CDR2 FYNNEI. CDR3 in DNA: TGTGCCAGCAGGGGTAAGTGGAGCTCCTACAATGAGCAGTTCTTC. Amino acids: CASRGKWSSYNEQFF.

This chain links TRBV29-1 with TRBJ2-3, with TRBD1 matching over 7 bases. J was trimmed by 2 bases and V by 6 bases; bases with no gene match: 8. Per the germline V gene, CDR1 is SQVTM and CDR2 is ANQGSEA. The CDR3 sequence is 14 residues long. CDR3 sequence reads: CSVPGQEITDTQYF. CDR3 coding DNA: TGCAGCGTCCCTGGACAGGAGATCACAGATACGCAGTATTTT.

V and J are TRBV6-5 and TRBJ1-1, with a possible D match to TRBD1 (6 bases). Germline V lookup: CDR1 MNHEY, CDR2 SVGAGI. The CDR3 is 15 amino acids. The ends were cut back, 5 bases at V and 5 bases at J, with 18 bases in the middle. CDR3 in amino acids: CASSTLGGPGTEAFF. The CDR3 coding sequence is TGTGCCAGCAGTACCCTCGGGGGGCCTGGTACTGAAGCTTTCTTT.

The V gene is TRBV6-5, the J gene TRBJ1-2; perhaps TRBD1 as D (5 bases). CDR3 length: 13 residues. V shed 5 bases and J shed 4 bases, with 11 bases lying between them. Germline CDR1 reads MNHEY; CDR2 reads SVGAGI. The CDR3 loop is CASSGGRFYGYTF. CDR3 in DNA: TGTGCCAGCAGTGGGGGACGGTTCTATGGCTACACCTTC.

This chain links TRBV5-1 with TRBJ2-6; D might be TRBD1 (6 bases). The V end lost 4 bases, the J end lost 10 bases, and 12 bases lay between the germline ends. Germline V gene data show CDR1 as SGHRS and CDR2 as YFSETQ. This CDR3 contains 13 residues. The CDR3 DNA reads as TGCGCCAGCAGCCCTGGACAGCAGAACGTCCTGACTTTC. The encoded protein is CASSPGQQNVLTF.

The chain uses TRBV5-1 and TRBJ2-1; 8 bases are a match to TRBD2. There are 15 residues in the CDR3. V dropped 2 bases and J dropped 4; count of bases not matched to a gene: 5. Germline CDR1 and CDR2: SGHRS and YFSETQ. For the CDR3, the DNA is TGCGCCAGCAGCTTCCAGGCGGGAGGATACAATGAGCAGTTCTTC. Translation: CASSFQAGGYNEQFF.

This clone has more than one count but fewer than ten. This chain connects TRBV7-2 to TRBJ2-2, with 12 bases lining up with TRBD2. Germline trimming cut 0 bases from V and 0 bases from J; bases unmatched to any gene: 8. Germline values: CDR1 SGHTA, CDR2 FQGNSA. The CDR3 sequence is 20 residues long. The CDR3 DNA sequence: TGTGCCAGCAGCTTAGCGGTGTACGGACTAGCGGGATCGAACACCGGGGAGCTGTTTTTT. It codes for CASSLAVYGLAGSNTGELFF. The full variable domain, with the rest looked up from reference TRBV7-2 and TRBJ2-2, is GAGVSQSPSNKVTEKGKDVELRCDPISGHTALYWYRQSLGQGLEFLIYFQGNSAPDKSGLPSDRFSAERTGGSVSTLTIQRTQQEDSAVYLCASSLAVYGLAGSNTGELFFGEGSRLTVL.

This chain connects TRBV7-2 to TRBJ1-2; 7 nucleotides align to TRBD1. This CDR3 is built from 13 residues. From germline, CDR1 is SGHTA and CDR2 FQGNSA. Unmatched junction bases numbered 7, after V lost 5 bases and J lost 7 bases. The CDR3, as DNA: TGTGCCAGCAGCCCCACAGGGGATGGTGGCTACACCTTC. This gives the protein CASSPTGDGGYTF.

CDR3 sequence reads: CASSEFLGGRVDEKLFF. The CDR3 region has the DNA TGTGCCAGCAGTGAATTTTTGGGGGGCAGAGTTGATGAAAAACTGTTTTTT. The V and J genes are TRBV25-1 and TRBJ1-4; the D gene is possibly TRBD1 (6 bases). Germline values: CDR1 MGHDK, CDR2 SYGVNS. V lost 1 base, J lost 6 bases, and 18 bases lay in between. This CDR3 has 17 residues.

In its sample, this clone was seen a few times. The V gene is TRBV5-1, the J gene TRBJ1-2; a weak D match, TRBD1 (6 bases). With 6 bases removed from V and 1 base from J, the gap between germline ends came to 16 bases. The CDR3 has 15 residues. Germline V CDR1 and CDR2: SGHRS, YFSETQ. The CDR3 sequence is CASTTGLQGNYGYTF. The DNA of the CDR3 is TGCGCCAGCACTACAGGACTACAGGGTAACTATGGCTACACCTTC.